This TCR beta chain was profiled in a study of healthy donors' naive CD4 and CD8 T cells. Starting from approximately 500 ng of total RNA, TCR libraries were made with linear amplification. One entry per CDR3 protein, called by TCRdb with MiXCR from the reads. The data contain approximately 200,000 distinct CDR3 sequences, around 80% of them singletons. Points on this clonotype: What it binds is unknown.

Naive T cells were sorted: CD4+CD8-CD45RO-CD45RA+ for CD4+, CD8+CD4-CD45RA+CD27bright for CD8+. Study-level results: Bulk sequencing left alpha and beta chains unpaired. Positive CDR3 charge linked to CD4+ cells, negative to CD8+ cells.

The clonotype comes from a pool of human donors in good health; the sample pools cells from several healthy donors. The sample taken for sequencing was naive CD4+ and CD8+ T cells sorted from blood, pooled from several donors.

In DNA form, the CDR3 reads TGTGCCGCCACTATCGACGGAGAAGATGAGACCCAGTACTTC. It codes for CAATIDGEDETQYF. The rearrangement uses TRBV19 and TRBJ2-5, with D hard to call. With 11 bases removed from V and 5 bases from J, the gap between germline ends came to 21 bases. Germline V gene lookup returns CDR1 LNHDA and CDR2 SQIVND (reference sequence). This CDR3 has 14 residues.